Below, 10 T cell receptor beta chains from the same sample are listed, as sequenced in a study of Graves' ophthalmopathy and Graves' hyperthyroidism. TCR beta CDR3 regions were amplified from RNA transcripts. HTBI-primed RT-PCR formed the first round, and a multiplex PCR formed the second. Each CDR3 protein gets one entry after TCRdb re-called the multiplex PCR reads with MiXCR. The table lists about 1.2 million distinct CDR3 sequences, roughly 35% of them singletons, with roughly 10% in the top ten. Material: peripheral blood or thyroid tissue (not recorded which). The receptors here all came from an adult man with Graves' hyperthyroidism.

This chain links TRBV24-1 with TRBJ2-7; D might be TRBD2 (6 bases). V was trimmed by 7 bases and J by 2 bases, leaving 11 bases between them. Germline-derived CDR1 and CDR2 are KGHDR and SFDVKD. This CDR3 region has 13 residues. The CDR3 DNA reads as TGTGCCACCAGCCGGGAGTCCCCCTACGAGCAGTACTTC. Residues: CATSRESPYEQYF.

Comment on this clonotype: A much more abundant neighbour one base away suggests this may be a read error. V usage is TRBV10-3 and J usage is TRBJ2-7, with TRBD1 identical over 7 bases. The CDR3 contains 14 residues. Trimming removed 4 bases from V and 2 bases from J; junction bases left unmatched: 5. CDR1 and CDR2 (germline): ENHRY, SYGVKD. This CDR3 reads CAISATGRAYEQYF. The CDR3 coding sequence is TGTGCCATCAGTGCGACAGGGAGAGCCTACGAGCAGTACTTC.

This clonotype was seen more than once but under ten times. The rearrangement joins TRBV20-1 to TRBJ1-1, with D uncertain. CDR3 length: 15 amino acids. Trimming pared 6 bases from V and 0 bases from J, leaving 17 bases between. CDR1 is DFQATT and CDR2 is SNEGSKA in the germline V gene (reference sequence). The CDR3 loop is CSARMIALMNTEAFF. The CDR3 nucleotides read TGCAGTGCCCGAATGATTGCTCTTATGAACACTGAAGCTTTCTTT.

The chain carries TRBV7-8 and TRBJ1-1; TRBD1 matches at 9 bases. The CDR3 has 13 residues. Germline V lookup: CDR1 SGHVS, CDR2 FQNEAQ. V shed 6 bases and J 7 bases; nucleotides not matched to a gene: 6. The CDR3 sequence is CASRSGTGIEAFF. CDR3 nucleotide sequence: TGTGCCAGCAGGTCTGGGACAGGGATTGAAGCTTTCTTT.

The CDR3 nucleotides read TGTGCCAGCAGCTTAGAGGGGACAGCCCGCAATCAGCCCCAGCATTTT. This encodes CASSLEGTARNQPQHF. This chain joins TRBV7-2 and TRBJ1-5; 7 bases match TRBD1. From germline, CDR1 is SGHTA and CDR2 FQGNSA. The CDR3 covers 16 residues. V trimming: 1 base; J trimming: 2 bases; junction bases outside the gene matches: 5. The variable domain in full, completed from reference TRBV7-2 and TRBJ1-5, reads GAGVSQSPSNKVTEKGKDVELRCDPISGHTALYWYRQSLGQGLEFLIYFQGNSAPDKSGLPSDRFSAERTGGSVSTLTIQRTQQEDSAVYLCASSLEGTARNQPQHFGDGTRLSIL.

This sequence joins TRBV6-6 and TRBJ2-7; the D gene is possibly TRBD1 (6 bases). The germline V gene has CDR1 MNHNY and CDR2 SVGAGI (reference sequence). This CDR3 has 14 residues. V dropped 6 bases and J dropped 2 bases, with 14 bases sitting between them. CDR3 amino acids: CASREQGKTYEQYF. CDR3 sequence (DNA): TGTGCCAGCAGGGAACAGGGTAAAACCTACGAGCAGTACTTC.

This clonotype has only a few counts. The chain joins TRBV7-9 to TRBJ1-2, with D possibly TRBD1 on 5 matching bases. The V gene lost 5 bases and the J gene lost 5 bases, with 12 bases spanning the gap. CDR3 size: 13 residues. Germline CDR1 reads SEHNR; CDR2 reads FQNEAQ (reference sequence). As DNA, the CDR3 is TGTGCCAGCAGCAAAGACAGCCTTTATGGCTACACCTTC. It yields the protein CASSKDSLYGYTF. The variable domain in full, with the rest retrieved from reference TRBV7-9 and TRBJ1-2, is DTGVSQNPRHKITKRGQNVTFRCDPISEHNRLYWYRQTLGQGPEFLTYFQNEAQLEKSRLLSDRFSAERPKGSFSTLEIQRTEQGDSAMYLCASSKDSLYGYTFGSGTRLTVV.

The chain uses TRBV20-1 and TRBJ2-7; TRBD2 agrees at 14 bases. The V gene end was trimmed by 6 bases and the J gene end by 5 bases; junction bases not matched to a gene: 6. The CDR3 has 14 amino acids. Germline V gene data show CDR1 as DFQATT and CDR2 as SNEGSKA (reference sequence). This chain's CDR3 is CSAWTSGRSHEQYF. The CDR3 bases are TGCAGTGCGTGGACTAGCGGGAGGTCCCACGAGCAGTACTTC.

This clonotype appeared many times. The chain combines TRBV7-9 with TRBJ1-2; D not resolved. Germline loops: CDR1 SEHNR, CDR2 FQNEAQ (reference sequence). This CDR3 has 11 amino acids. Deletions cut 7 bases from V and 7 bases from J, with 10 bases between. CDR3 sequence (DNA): TGTGCCAGCACCGGGCGGGGTGGCTACACCTTC. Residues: CASTGRGGYTF.

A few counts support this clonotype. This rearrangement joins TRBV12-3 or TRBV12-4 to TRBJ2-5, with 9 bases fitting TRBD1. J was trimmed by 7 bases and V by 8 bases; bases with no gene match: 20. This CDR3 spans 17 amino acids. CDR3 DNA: TGTGCCAGCCTATGGTGGGGACAGGGTTCCACACTGGGGACCCAGTACTTC. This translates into CASLWWGQGSTLGTQYF.